What follows describes a single T cell receptor (beta chain). Selected positively for CCR7 and CD45RO-negative, naive CD8 cells excluded terminally differentiated effector memory CD45RA+ cells. The assay was carried out at the deep level. Authors' analysis steps: There were no quality scores in the junction-only immunoSEQ sequences, so filtering differed. Clones were sequenced by immunoSEQ multiplex PCR, and TCRdb holds only the in-frame ones, with some missing. The DNA was the basis for D and trimming; V, J and clone size are from that table. Seen here are about 2,200,000 clones, roughly 91% observed once, and the top ten hold more than 1.5%. This record comes from a study of shared clonotypes between healthy human individuals. Material for sequencing was naive CD8+ T cells from PBMCs. The clonotype originates from a man between 18 and 35 years old in good health. Some clones in this sample may be carry-over from other donors' samples.

The CDR3 coding sequence is TGTGCCAGCAGCCAAGATAGGGCTAGCGGGGGTTCCTACGAGCAGTACTTC. It codes for CASSQDRASGGSYEQYF. The V gene is TRBV4-2, the J gene TRBJ2-7, with 10 positions matching TRBD2. Unmatched junction bases numbered 6, after V lost 0 bases and J lost 1 base. Germline-derived CDR1 and CDR2 are LGHNA and YNFKEQ. This CDR3 contains 17 residues.